This T cell receptor (beta chain) stems from a study of PD-L1 blockade in urothelial cancer. On the study more broadly: Intravenous atezolizumab, 1,200 mg every 3 weeks, was begun by patients around 2014.

Germline values: CDR1 MNHNS, CDR2 SASEGT. Trimming took 1 base from V and 3 from J, leaving 16 bases between them. CDR3 length equals 17 residues. The method was immunoSEQ multiplex PCR; TCRdb's version includes in-frame clones alone and lacks a portion of them. The sample has 80,000 to 90,000 clones; over 75% are singletons. Indicated time point: pretreatment peripheral blood. This specimen consisted of PBMCs, obtained around atezolizumab (anti-PD-L1) treatment. The chain carries TRBV6-1 and TRBJ2-1; D ambiguous. The TCR originated in a man aged 55 to 70 with urothelial cancer. Written as DNA, the CDR3 is TGTGCCAGCAGTGAAGGGAGACTTTCCCTAATCTACAATGAGCAGTTCTTC. Translated, it gives CASSEGRLSLIYNEQFF.